This T cell receptor (beta chain) is drawn from a study of blood T cell repertoires in COVID-19. Data came from immunoSEQ multiplex PCR; TCRdb stores just in-frame clones and leaves some out. Found here are 250,000 to 350,000 clones, around nine tenths of them singletons; the top ten hold 6.5% to 8%. The ends lost 0 bases at V and 8 bases at J; junction bases unmatched: 9. The CDR3 contains 16 residues. Germline values: CDR1 MNHEY, CDR2 SMNVEV (reference sequence). This TCR was sampled from a woman aged 25 to 39 with COVID-19, enrolled during active disease. Source material: peripheral blood. This chain uses TRBV27 with TRBJ2-1, with TRBD1 identical over 8 bases. The chain's CDR3 is CASSLSRQGAQDEQFF. The CDR3 coding sequence is TGTGCCAGCAGTTTATCGAGGCAGGGGGCGCAAGATGAGCAGTTCTTC.